This TCR beta chain emerged from a study of blood T cell repertoires in COVID-19. About the research overall: Spain, Italy and the United States supplied samples that represented acute and convalescent COVID-19. The analysed material was cDNA or gDNA that came from T cells, B-cell-depleted T cells, or PBMCs.

Trimming shortened V by 3 bases and J by 2 bases, and 18 bases separated the two germline ends. CDR3 length: 16 amino acids. The V gene's germline CDR1 is SGHRS and CDR2 YFSETQ. Data came from immunoSEQ multiplex PCR; TCRdb stores just in-frame clones and leaves some out. The repertoire includes about 110,000 clones, about 88% of them detected once, and 2% to 2.5% sits in the top ten. This chain uses TRBV5-1 with TRBJ2-7; the D gene is possibly TRBD1 (6 bases). Material for sequencing was peripheral blood. This TCR was recovered from a human donor in a cohort sampled during active COVID-19. The CDR3 DNA sequence: TGCGCCAGCAGCTCCGACTATGGACAGTACCCCTACGAGCAGTACTTC. This encodes CASSSDYGQYPYEQYF. The full variable domain, completed using reference TRBV5-1 and TRBJ2-7, is KAGVTQTPRYLIKTRGQQVTLSCSPISGHRSVSWYQQTPGQGLQFLFEYFSETQRNKGNFPGRFSGRQFSNSRSEMNVSTLELGDSALYLCASSSDYGQYPYEQYFGPGTRLTVT.